The sequence of this T cell receptor beta chain was determined in a study of blood T cell repertoires in COVID-19. At the level of the study: Both acute and convalescent COVID-19 samples were obtained from the United States, Italy and Spain. The analysed material was cDNA or gDNA that came from T cells, B-cell-depleted T cells, or PBMCs.

Original processing methods: Reference gene primer amplification gave nucleated cell count estimates. Assay used: immunoSEQ multiplex PCR; TCRdb lists only in-frame clones, some missing. The V and J calls and clone size were taken over from that table, and D and trimming were inferred from the DNA. The sample shows more than 90,000 clones, about three quarters of them seen only once. V was pared by 8 bases and J by 5 bases, with 19 bases between. This CDR3 contains 15 residues. The germline gives CDR1 LNHDA, CDR2 SQIVND (reference sequence). This rearrangement joins TRBV19 to TRBJ1-5; TRBD1 is a possible D gene (5 bases). Sequenced sample: peripheral blood. This TCR came from a man between 65 and 85 years old with acute or convalescent COVID-19. CDR3 sequence (DNA): TGTGCCAGTTCCGCGGGGGAATCTCGCCATCAGCCCCAGCATTTT. It specifies CASSAGESRHQPQHF.